This is a list of T cell receptor beta chains from one sample in a study of T cell responses to AZD1222 COVID-19 vaccine. Using immunoSEQ multiplex PCR, the repertoire was profiled, and TCRdb retains in-frame clones only, with some absent. Of 150,000 to 190,000 clones in the sample, around 86% are singletons; the top ten hold approximately 9.1%. The sequences come from peripheral blood, collected 28 days after the second AZD1222 dose. The source is an adult who received the AZD1222 COVID-19 vaccine. CDR3s leave out the opening cysteine and the closing phenylalanine or tryptophan. The D gene is left open where the match is weak.

d_gene: NA
len: 10
v_gene: TRBV29-1
CDR3aa: SAGHTSYEQY

d_gene: TRBD1
len: 12
v_gene: TRBV5-6
CDR3aa: ASSSGTAYYGYT

d_gene: TRBD2
len: 15
v_gene: TRBV19
CDR3aa: ASSIEVAGSRGETQY

d_gene: NA
len: 12
v_gene: TRBV19
CDR3aa: ASKWGSSNQPQH

d_gene: NA
len: 13
v_gene: TRBV19
CDR3aa: ASSNPSRGGETQY

d_gene: TRBD2
len: 13
v_gene: TRBV28
CDR3aa: ASSPRTSGGNEQF

d_gene: TRBD1
len: 13
v_gene: TRBV5-1
CDR3aa: ASGSQGDRSDTQY

d_gene: NA
len: 12
v_gene: TRBV30
CDR3aa: AWSVGRGNYGYT

d_gene: NA
len: 12
v_gene: TRBV5-4
CDR3aa: ASSTWDPRETQY

d_gene: NA
len: 13
v_gene: TRBV6-5
CDR3aa: ASSYSTSSYNEQF

d_gene: NA
len: 9
v_gene: TRBV20-1
CDR3aa: SAPSPYEQF

d_gene: TRBD2
len: 14
v_gene: TRBV29-1
CDR3aa: SVAPRLAGVLDTQY

d_gene: TRBD2
len: 14
v_gene: TRBV28
CDR3aa: ASSDLLAGGVNEQF

d_gene: TRBD2
len: 14
v_gene: TRBV28
CDR3aa: ASSFYTSGDTGELF

d_gene: NA
len: 12
v_gene: TRBV28
CDR3aa: ASKIWGYNSPLH

d_gene: NA
len: 17
v_gene: TRBV11-2
CDR3aa: ASSPLRGGGTGNTGELF

d_gene: TRBD1
len: 16
v_gene: TRBV24-1
CDR3aa: ATSDQSTGQRTYNEQF

d_gene: TRBD2
len: 14
v_gene: TRBV5-4
CDR3aa: ASSSPTSGRINEQF

d_gene: TRBD2
len: 16
v_gene: TRBV19
CDR3aa: ASSSLGLAGGPTDEQF

d_gene: NA
len: 13
v_gene: TRBV9
CDR3aa: ASSVRAEVTEGYT

d_gene: NA
len: 12
v_gene: TRBV5-1
CDR3aa: ASSFRAPNTEAF

d_gene: TRBD2
len: 12
v_gene: TRBV7-3
CDR3aa: ASSGTSGTDTQY

d_gene: NA
len: 13
v_gene: TRBV21-1
CDR3aa: ASTPVGDSNQPQH

d_gene: NA
len: 13
v_gene: TRBV28
CDR3aa: ASSLVDRYTDTQY